These T cell receptor beta chains were read from a single sample in a study of regulatory T cells in long-lasting Graves disease. MiXCR, applied by TCRdb to the multiplex PCR reads, yields one record per CDR3 protein. The sample yields some 560,000 distinct CDR3 sequences, about 15% seen once. This sample was also put to use in a study of T cells in Graves' hyperthyroidism and ophthalmopathy.

Sequencing used peripheral blood mononuclear cells (PBMCs), obtained at new diagnosis, from a patient treated with antithyroid drugs. These receptors came from a woman aged 40-65 years with Graves disease. Both conserved end residues are part of each CDR3. D genes are given only for firm matches. Clone size is shown for a subset of rows, as once, few, many or a class of expanded clone.

V,size,J,D,DNA,CDR3
TRBV6-1,many,TRBJ2-3,NA,TGTGCCAGCAGTGAGGGCTTAGTGACTAGCACAGATACGCAGTATTTT,CASSEGLVTSTDTQYF
TRBV24-1,NA,TRBJ1-1,NA,TGTGCCACCAGTGATTTTAAGCTCCTTGGGGGGGCCCCTATAAACTACACTGAAGCTTTCTTT,CATSDFKLLGGAPINYTEAFF
TRBV6-2/TRBV6-3,many,TRBJ1-5,TRBD1,TGTGCCAGCAGCGGCGGGACAGGGGGCAATCAGCCCCAGCATTTT,CASSGGTGGNQPQHF
TRBV19,NA,TRBJ1-1,NA,TGTGCCAGTAACCGAGGGTCAGGGGCCCCTGAGGGAGCTTTCTTT,CASNRGSGAPEGAFF
TRBV4-2,NA,TRBJ1-1,TRBD1,TGTGCCAGCAGCCAAGACTCAGGGGGGAACACTGAAGCTTTCTTT,CASSQDSGGNTEAFF
TRBV19,NA,TRBJ2-1,NA,TGTGCCAGTAGTAGCGGGGGCCGCTCCTACAATGAGCAGTTCTTC,CASSSGGRSYNEQFF
TRBV5-1,NA,TRBJ2-3,NA,TGCGCCAGCAGCTTGCGCTGGGGGGATACGCAGTATTTT,CASSLRWGDTQYF
TRBV6-5,NA,TRBJ2-5,TRBD2,TGTGCCAGCAGTTACCACCCGGGAGCGGGGGAAGAGACCCAGTACTTC,CASSYHPGAGEETQYF
TRBV3-1,many,TRBJ2-1,NA,TGTGCCAGCAGTCCCTTGTATACTCCCTCCTACAATGAGCAGTTCTTC,CASSPLYTPSYNEQFF
TRBV5-1,few,TRBJ2-3,NA,TGCGCCAGCGCCCCTGGGGGCTCAGATACGCAGTATTTT,CASAPGGSDTQYF
TRBV20-1,many,TRBJ2-3,NA,TGCAGTGCTAGAGATACAACCACAGATACGCAGTATTTT,CSARDTTTDTQYF
TRBV18,few,TRBJ2-7,NA,TGTGCCAGCTCACCACCTAGCCAATACGAGCAGTACTTC,CASSPPSQYEQYF
TRBV30,many,TRBJ2-7,NA,TGTGCCTGGCAACCCGGACAGTCCTCTGGGTCCGAGCAGTACTTC,CAWQPGQSSGSEQYF
TRBV15,NA,TRBJ1-4,TRBD1,TGTGCCACCAGCCGCCCGGGACAGCTTAATGAAAAACTGTTTTTT,CATSRPGQLNEKLFF
TRBV12-3/TRBV12-4,NA,TRBJ2-7,NA,TGTGCCAGCAGTTTAATTGGAGGTTACGGGCAGTACTTC,CASSLIGGYGQYF
TRBV12-3/TRBV12-4,many,TRBJ2-3,NA,TGTGCCAGCAGTTCACAGGGCAGCACAGATACGCAGTATTTT,CASSSQGSTDTQYF
TRBV6-2/TRBV6-3,NA,TRBJ1-1,TRBD1,TGTGCCAGCAGTGATAGGGCAGACAGGGCGATAAACACTGAAGCTTTCTTT,CASSDRADRAINTEAFF
TRBV5-6,few,TRBJ2-3,TRBD2,TGTGCCAGCAGCTTGATGCTAGCGGCCACAGATACGCAGTATTTT,CASSLMLAATDTQYF
TRBV20-1,NA,TRBJ2-1,TRBD2,TGCAGTGCGGAGGGGAATAGCGGGGTGGGTGAGCAGTTCTTC,CSAEGNSGVGEQFF
TRBV12-3/TRBV12-4,many,TRBJ2-5,NA,TGTGCCAGCAGTTCAAGGGGCCGGGAGACCCAGTACTTC,CASSSRGRETQYF
TRBV20-1,once,TRBJ1-5,NA,TGCAGTGTCCCCACCGCGGGTAATCAGCCCCAGCATTTT,CSVPTAGNQPQHF
TRBV7-9,NA,TRBJ1-1,NA,TGTGCCAGCAGCCGAGAATGGACGGAACGGAAGGCTTTCTTT,CASSREWTERKAFF
TRBV6-9,few,TRBJ2-7,TRBD2,TGTGCCAGCAGTTACGGAGCGGGGGGGCGTAACGAGCAGTACTTC,CASSYGAGGRNEQYF
TRBV12-3/TRBV12-4,few,TRBJ1-2,NA,TGTGCCAGCTCCCTTGGGGGGGGGCGGGAGGGCTACACCTTC,CASSLGGGREGYTF
TRBV5-4,NA,TRBJ2-2,TRBD2,TGTGCCAGCAGCCAGCGGGGGGGCAGTCACACCGGGGAGCTGTTTTTT,CASSQRGGSHTGELFF
TRBV2,few,TRBJ1-6,TRBD1,TGTGCCAGCGGGGGACAGTTTTATAATTCACCCCTCCACTTT,CASGGQFYNSPLHF
TRBV7-9,few,TRBJ1-1,NA,TGTGCCAGCAGCTTTTTCCCGGGTTTAACAGTGAACACTGAAGCTTTCTTT,CASSFFPGLTVNTEAFF
TRBV6-2/TRBV6-3,many,TRBJ2-1,TRBD1,TGTGCCAGCAGTGAAGCAGGGGGCCCCTACAATGAGCAGTTCTTC,CASSEAGGPYNEQFF
TRBV3-1,NA,TRBJ2-7,NA,TGTGCCAGCAGCCAGGGGGATCCTTCCTCAGGATCCTACGAGCAGTACTTC,CASSQGDPSSGSYEQYF
TRBV2,many,TRBJ1-5,TRBD1,TGTGCCAGCAGTGAAGGGACAGGCTACAATCAGCCCCAGCATTTT,CASSEGTGYNQPQHF
TRBV30,many,TRBJ2-7,NA,TGTGCCTGGTCCACAGGTTTCTACGAGCAGTACTTC,CAWSTGFYEQYF
TRBV5-1,NA,TRBJ2-2,NA,TGCGCCAGCAGCCCCGATATTTTTACCGGGGAGCTGTTTTTT,CASSPDIFTGELFF